Here is one T cell receptor (beta chain) with its context. The CDR3 runs to 15 residues. The V end lost 5 bases, the J end lost 0 bases, and 14 bases lay between the germline ends. Germline V gene sequence: CDR1 SEHNR, CDR2 FQNEAQ (reference sequence). These data come from a study of CD8 T cells in Susac syndrome. RNA totalling roughly 0.5 to 1 ug underwent reverse transcription with random hexamers. Via MiXCR, TCRdb re-called the immunoSEQ multiplex PCR reads, giving one row per CDR3 protein. The repertoire consists of 53,000 or so distinct CDR3 sequences, with 93% occurring once and the leading ten covering almost 0.55%.

Material: CD8+ T cells from PBMCs. The chain couples TRBV7-9 to TRBJ2-7, with D tentatively TRBD2 (6 bases). The TCR comes from a human donor in good health. The chain's CDR3 is CASSLGAGSSYEQYF. The CDR3 coding sequence is TGTGCCAGCAGCCTGGGCGCGGGGAGCTCCTACGAGCAGTACTTC.